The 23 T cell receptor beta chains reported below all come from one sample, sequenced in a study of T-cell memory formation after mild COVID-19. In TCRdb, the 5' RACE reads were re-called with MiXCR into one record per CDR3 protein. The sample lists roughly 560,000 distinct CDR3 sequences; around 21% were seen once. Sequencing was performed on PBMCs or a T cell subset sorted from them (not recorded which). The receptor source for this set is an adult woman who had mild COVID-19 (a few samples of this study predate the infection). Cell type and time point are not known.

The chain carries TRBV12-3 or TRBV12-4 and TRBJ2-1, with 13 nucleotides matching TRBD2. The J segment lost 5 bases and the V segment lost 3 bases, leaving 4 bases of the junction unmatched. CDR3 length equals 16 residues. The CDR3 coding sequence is TGTGCCAGCAGTTTCCCGGGACTAGCGGGAAACAATGAGCAGTTCTTC. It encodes CASSFPGLAGNNEQFF.

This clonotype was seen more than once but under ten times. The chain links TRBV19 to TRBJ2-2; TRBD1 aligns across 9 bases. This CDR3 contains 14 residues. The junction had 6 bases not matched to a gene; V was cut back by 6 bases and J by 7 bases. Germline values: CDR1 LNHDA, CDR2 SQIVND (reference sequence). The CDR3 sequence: CASRKQGAGGELFF. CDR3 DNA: TGTGCCAGTAGAAAACAGGGGGCCGGCGGGGAGCTGTTTTTT.

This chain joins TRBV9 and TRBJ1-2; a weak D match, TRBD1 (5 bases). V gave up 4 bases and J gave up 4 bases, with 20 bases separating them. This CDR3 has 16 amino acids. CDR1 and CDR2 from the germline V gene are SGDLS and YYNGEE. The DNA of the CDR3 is TGTGCCAGCAGCTCCCCGGGGGAGGGCTACGGCTATGGCTACACCTTC. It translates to CASSSPGEGYGYGYTF.

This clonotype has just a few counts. In nucleotides, the CDR3 is TGTGCCAGCAGCTTTCTTAGCGGGAGATCCACAGATACGCAGTATTTT. The encoded protein is CASSFLSGRSTDTQYF. The rearrangement joins TRBV7-2 to TRBJ2-3; TRBD2 agrees at 9 bases. J gave up 2 bases and V 3 bases, and 6 bases lay outside the gene matches. CDR1 and CDR2 (germline): SGHTA, FQGNSA. This CDR3 region has 16 residues. The full variable domain, its missing parts supplied by reference TRBV7-2 and TRBJ2-3, is GAGVSQSPSNKVTEKGKDVELRCDPISGHTALYWYRQSLGQGLEFLIYFQGNSAPDKSGLPSDRFSAERTGGSVSTLTIQRTQQEDSAVYLCASSFLSGRSTDTQYFGPGTRLTVL.

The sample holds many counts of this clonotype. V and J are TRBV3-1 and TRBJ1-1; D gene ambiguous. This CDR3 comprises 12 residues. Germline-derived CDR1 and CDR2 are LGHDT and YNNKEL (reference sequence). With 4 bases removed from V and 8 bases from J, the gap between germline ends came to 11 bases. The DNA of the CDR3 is TGTGCCAGCAGCCTAAGAGGAGGGGAAGCTTTCTTT. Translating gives CASSLRGGEAFF.

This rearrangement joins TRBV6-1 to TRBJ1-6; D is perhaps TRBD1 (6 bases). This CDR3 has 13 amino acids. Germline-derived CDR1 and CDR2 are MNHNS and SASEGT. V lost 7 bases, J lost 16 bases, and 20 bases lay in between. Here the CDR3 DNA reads TGTGCCAGCATTCAGACCCCCGGGACAAAACTCCACTTT. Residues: CASIQTPGTKLHF.

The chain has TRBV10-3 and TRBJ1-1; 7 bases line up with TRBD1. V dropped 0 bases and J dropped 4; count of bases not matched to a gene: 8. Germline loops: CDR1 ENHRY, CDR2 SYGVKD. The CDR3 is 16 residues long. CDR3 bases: TGTGCCATCAGTGAGTCTTCGCTACAGGGGAGCACTGAAGCTTTCTTT. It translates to CAISESSLQGSTEAFF.

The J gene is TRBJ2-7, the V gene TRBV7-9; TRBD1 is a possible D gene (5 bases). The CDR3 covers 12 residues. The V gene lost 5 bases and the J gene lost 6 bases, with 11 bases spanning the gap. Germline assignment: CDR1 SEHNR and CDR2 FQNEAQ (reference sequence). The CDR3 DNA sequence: TGTGCCAGCAGCCCCCCAGGGTCCGAGCAGTACTTC. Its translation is CASSPPGSEQYF.

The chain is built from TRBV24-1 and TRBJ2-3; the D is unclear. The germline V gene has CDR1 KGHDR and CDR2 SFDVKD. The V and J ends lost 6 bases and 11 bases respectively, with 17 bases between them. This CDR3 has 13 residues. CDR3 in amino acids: CATSLGRKKGQYF. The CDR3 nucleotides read TGTGCCACCAGTTTAGGTCGCAAGAAGGGGCAGTATTTT.

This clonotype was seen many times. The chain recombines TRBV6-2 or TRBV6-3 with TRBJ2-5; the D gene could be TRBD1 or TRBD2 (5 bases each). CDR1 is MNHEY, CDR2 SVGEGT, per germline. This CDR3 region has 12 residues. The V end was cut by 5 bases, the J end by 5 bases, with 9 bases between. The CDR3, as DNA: TGTGCCAGCAGTCCGGGGCTGGAGACCCAGTACTTC. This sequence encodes CASSPGLETQYF.

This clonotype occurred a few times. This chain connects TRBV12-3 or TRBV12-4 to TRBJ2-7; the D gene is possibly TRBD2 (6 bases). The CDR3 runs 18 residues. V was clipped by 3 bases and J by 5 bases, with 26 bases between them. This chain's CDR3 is CASSLWAPDGRLRHEQYF. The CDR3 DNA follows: TGTGCCAGCAGTTTGTGGGCCCCCGACGGGAGATTACGCCACGAGCAGTACTTC.

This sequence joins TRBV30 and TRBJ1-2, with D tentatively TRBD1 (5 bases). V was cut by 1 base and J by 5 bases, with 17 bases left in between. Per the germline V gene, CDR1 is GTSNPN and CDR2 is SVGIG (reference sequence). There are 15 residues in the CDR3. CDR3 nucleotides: TGTGCCTGGAGTGGCCCGGGGCAGGCGATTTATGGCTACACCTTC. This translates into CAWSGPGQAIYGYTF.

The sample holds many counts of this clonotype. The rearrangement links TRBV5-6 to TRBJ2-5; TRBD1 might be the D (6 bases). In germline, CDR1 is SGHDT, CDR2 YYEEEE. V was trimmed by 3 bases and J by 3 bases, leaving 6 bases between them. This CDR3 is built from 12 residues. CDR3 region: CASSWTEETQYF. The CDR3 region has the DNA TGTGCCAGCAGCTGGACAGAAGAGACCCAGTACTTC.

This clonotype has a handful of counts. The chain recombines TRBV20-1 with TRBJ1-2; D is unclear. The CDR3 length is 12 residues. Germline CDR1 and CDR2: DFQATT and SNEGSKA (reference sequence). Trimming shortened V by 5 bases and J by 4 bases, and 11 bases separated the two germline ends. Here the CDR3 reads CSASPRAYGYTF. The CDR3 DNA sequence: TGCAGTGCTTCTCCCCGGGCCTATGGCTACACCTTC.

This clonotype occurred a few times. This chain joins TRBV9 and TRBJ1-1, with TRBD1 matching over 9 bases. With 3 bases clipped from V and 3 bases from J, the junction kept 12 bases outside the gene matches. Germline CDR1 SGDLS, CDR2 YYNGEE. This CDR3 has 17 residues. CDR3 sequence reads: CASSADRDREWDTEAFF. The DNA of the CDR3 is TGTGCCAGCAGCGCCGACCGGGACAGGGAATGGGACACTGAAGCTTTCTTT.

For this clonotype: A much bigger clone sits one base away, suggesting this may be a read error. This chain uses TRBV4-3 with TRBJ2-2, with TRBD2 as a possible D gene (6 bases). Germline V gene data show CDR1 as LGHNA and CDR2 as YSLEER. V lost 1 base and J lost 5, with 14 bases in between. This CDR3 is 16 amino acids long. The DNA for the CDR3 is TGCGCCAGCAGCCAAGGACGGGACTTCAAAACCGGGGAGCTGTTTTTT. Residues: CASSQGRDFKTGELFF.

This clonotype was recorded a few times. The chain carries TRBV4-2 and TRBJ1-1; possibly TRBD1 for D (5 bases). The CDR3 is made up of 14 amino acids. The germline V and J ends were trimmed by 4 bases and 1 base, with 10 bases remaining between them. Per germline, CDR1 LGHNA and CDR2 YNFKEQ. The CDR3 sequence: CASSPQQGNTEAFF. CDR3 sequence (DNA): TGTGCCAGCAGCCCACAGCAGGGGAACACTGAAGCTTTCTTT.

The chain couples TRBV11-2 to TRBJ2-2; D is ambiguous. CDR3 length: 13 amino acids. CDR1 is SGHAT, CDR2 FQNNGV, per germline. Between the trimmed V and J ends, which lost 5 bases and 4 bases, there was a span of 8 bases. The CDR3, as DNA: TGTGCCAGCAGCGAGCACTTCACCGGGGAGCTGTTTTTT. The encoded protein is CASSEHFTGELFF.

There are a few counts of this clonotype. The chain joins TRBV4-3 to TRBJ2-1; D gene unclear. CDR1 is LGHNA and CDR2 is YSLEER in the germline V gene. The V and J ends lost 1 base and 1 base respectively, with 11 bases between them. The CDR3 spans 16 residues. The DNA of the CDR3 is TGCGCCAGCAGCCAAGCGTCCGGGTTTTCCTACAATGAGCAGTTCTTC. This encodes CASSQASGFSYNEQFF.

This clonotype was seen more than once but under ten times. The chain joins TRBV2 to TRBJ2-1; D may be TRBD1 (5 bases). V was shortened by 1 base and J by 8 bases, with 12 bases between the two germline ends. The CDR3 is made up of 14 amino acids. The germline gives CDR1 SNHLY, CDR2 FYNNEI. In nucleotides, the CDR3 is TGTGCCAGCAGTGAAGGGGGCGGTCTTGATGAGCAGTTCTTC. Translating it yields CASSEGGGLDEQFF.

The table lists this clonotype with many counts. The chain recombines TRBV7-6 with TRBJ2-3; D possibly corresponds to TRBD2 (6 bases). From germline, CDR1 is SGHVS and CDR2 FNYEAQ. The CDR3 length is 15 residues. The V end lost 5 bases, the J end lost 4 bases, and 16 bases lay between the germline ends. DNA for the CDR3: TGTGCCAGCAGCCCCGAGGGCGGGGAGGCAGATACGCAGTATTTT. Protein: CASSPEGGEADTQYF.

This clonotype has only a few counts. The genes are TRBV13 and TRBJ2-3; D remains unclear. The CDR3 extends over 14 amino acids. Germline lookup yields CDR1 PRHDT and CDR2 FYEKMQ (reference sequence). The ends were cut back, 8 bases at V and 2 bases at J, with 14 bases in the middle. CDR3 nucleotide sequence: TGTGCCAGCGGACCGGCCCAAGCCACAGATACGCAGTATTTT. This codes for CASGPAQATDTQYF.

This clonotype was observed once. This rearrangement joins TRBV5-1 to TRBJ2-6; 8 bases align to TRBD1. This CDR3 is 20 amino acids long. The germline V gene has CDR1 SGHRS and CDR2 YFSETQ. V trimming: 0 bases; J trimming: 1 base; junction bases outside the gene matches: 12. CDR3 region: CASSLEGRRGLFSGANVLTF. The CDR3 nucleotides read TGCGCCAGCAGCTTGGAAGGTCGCAGGGGGCTTTTTTCTGGGGCCAACGTCCTGACTTTC.